These 13 T cell receptor beta chains were sequenced from one sample in a study of blood T cell repertoires in COVID-19. The repertoire was sequenced with immunoSEQ multiplex PCR; TCRdb's copy has only in-frame clones and lacks some. Seen here are 130,000 to 150,000 clones, roughly 77% observed once, and the top ten hold 4.5% to 5%. Sequencing was performed on peripheral blood. The receptors here all came from an older woman with COVID-19, enrolled during active disease.

The chain uses TRBV7-6 and TRBJ2-7, with 7 bases aligning to TRBD2. Trimming cost V 4 bases and J 7 bases; bases outside gene matches: 10. CDR3 length: 14 amino acids. Germline assignment: CDR1 SGHVS and CDR2 FNYEAQ. CDR3 DNA: TGTGCCAGCAGCTCACCGGGCGCCGGGGGGGAGCAGTACTTC. It yields the protein CASSSPGAGGEQYF.

The V gene is TRBV5-1, the J gene TRBJ2-5; a weak D match, TRBD1 (6 bases). The CDR3 covers 17 residues. Trimming took 0 bases from V and 1 from J, leaving 16 bases between them. The germline gives CDR1 SGHRS, CDR2 YFSETQ. The CDR3 sequence is CASSLGGHVPFQETQYF. CDR3 coding DNA: TGCGCCAGCAGCTTGGGGGGACACGTACCTTTCCAAGAGACCCAGTACTTC.

The rearrangement uses TRBV28 and TRBJ1-1; D not resolved. Germline-derived CDR1 and CDR2 are MDHEN and SYDVKM. The V end was cut by 5 bases, the J end by 0 bases, with 16 bases between. This CDR3 is 16 amino acids long. CDR3 residues: CASSTSPTPLNTEAFF. The CDR3 DNA reads TGTGCCAGCAGTACCTCCCCGACACCTTTGAACACTGAAGCTTTCTTT.

J is TRBJ2-1 and V is TRBV4-1; a possible D gene is TRBD2 (6 bases). Trimming took off 4 bases at V and 4 bases at J, with 11 bases between the two ends. The CDR3 has 14 amino acids. The germline V gene has CDR1 MGHRA and CDR2 YSYEKL. CDR3 loop: CASSLSSEYNEQFF. For the CDR3, the DNA is TGCGCCAGCAGCCTCTCTAGCGAGTACAATGAGCAGTTCTTC.

The gene calls are TRBV5-1 and TRBJ2-3, with 8 nucleotides matching TRBD1. From germline, CDR1 is SGHRS and CDR2 YFSETQ. The V and J ends lost 1 base and 8 bases, in that order; junction bases with no gene match: 12. The CDR3 sequence is 16 residues long. CDR3 DNA: TGCGCCAGCAGCTTGCGTACAGGGGGTTATTTTGGTACGCAGTATTTT. Its translation: CASSLRTGGYFGTQYF. The variable domain in full, with the rest retrieved from reference TRBV5-1 and TRBJ2-3, is KAGVTQTPRYLIKTRGQQVTLSCSPISGHRSVSWYQQTPGQGLQFLFEYFSETQRNKGNFPGRFSGRQFSNSRSEMNVSTLELGDSALYLCASSLRTGGYFGTQYFGPGTRLTVL.

The chain uses TRBV3-1 (or the pseudogene TRBV3-2) and TRBJ2-7, with 7 bases matching TRBD1. The length of the CDR3 is 13 residues. V shed 4 bases and J 9 bases; nucleotides not matched to a gene: 9. Germline CDR1 and CDR2: LGHDT and YNNKEL (reference sequence). The CDR3 is CASSRRQGSPQYF. CDR3 sequence (DNA): TGTGCCAGCAGCCGCCGACAGGGCTCGCCGCAGTACTTC.

The sample holds one count of this clone. V gene TRBV7-2 combines with J gene TRBJ1-5, with a possible D match to TRBD1 (5 bases). The germline V gene encodes CDR1 SGHTA and CDR2 FQGNSA. The CDR3 extends over 15 amino acids. The germline V and J ends were trimmed by 1 base and 4 bases, with 11 bases remaining between them. Here the CDR3 DNA reads TGTGCCAGCAGCTTAGTTGCCGGGGGAAATCAGCCCCAGCATTTT. As protein: CASSLVAGGNQPQHF.

The V gene is TRBV3-1 (or the pseudogene TRBV3-2), the J gene TRBJ1-6; D might be TRBD1 (5 bases). CDR3 length: 14 amino acids. V lost 4 bases and J lost 7, with 11 bases in between. Per germline, CDR1 LGHDT and CDR2 YNNKEL (reference sequence). The CDR3 here is CASSPGRGNSPLHF. CDR3 DNA sequence: TGTGCCAGCAGCCCCGGACGGGGGAATTCACCCCTCCACTTT.

This chain uses TRBV20-1 with TRBJ2-3; perhaps TRBD2 as D (5 bases). The CDR3 is 14 residues long. Trimming stripped 3 bases from V and 1 base from J, with 11 bases between. Germline assignment: CDR1 DFQATT and CDR2 SNEGSKA (reference sequence). CDR3 sequence: CSASSDWGTDTQYF. The CDR3 DNA sequence: TGCAGTGCTAGTAGCGACTGGGGCACAGATACGCAGTATTTT.

The chain carries TRBV30 and TRBJ1-3; D is perhaps TRBD1 (6 bases). CDR3 length: 14 amino acids. The V gene's germline CDR1 is GTSNPN and CDR2 SVGIG (reference sequence). V lost 0 bases and J 2 bases, leaving 8 bases between the germline ends. The CDR3 bases are TGTGCCTGGAGTGTAGGGGGGGCTGGAAACACCATATATTTT. Translating it yields CAWSVGGAGNTIYF.

This chain uses TRBV14 with TRBJ2-4; TRBD1 matches at 8 bases. The length of the CDR3 is 17 residues. Germline V gene lookup returns CDR1 SGHDN and CDR2 FVKESK. With 4 bases clipped from V and 3 bases from J, the junction kept 11 bases outside the gene matches. DNA of the CDR3: TGTGCCAGCAGCCCCTCGGACAGGGAGCGGGTCAAAAACATTCAGTACTTC. Translation: CASSPSDRERVKNIQYF.

The chain has TRBV6-2 or TRBV6-3 and TRBJ2-5; the D gene is possibly TRBD1 (5 bases). The CDR3 extends over 12 amino acids. The germline V gene encodes CDR1 MNHEY and CDR2 SVGEGT. Trimming stripped 2 bases from V and 7 bases from J, with 8 bases between. The CDR3 DNA reads TGTGCCAGCAGTTACCCCACAGGGACCCAGTACTTC. Its translation is CASSYPTGTQYF.

This clone was recorded only once. The chain joins TRBV19 to TRBJ1-5; 8 positions agree with TRBD1. CDR1 LNHDA and CDR2 SQIVND come from the germline V gene (reference sequence). The CDR3 has 15 residues. The V and J ends lost 6 bases and 7 bases, in that order; junction bases with no gene match: 11. This CDR3 is CASRKDRVQGQPQHF. In nucleotides, the CDR3 is TGTGCCAGTAGAAAGGACAGGGTTCAGGGCCAGCCCCAGCATTTT.